This TCR beta chain was sequenced for a study of spatial heterogeneity in lung cancer. Points from the study as a whole: The recorded estimate of tumor T cell coverage is around 7% for alpha chains and 13% for beta chains. The study found that expanded intratumoral alpha and beta TCR counts tracked tumor mutation counts.

Germline CDR1 SNHLY, CDR2 FYNNEI. CDR3 length: 15 amino acids. With 0 bases removed from V and 6 bases from J, the gap between germline ends came to 14 bases. A note on this clonotype: Antigen unknown. The library was prepared for alpha chains; this beta chain is a stray read, so its frequency means little.

MiXCR, run by TCRdb on the 5' RACE reads, gives a single entry per CDR3 protein. The data contain about 19,000 distinct CDR3 sequences, 8.5% to 10% of them singletons. The sample's time point: sample taken at primary tumor resection. Untreated early-stage non-small cell lung cancer patients, around 72 in total, were the donors. Extraction of whole RNA from tumor, nontumor lung or frozen PBMC preceded unsorted sequencing. The sequences come from lung tumor tissue, collected at surgery. J is TRBJ1-2 and V is TRBV2; D might be TRBD1 (6 bases). This sequence originates from a female donor with early-stage non-small cell lung cancer. CDR3 nucleotide sequence: TGTGCCAGCAGTGAAGCGACTCGGGGGGCGCATGGCTACACCTTC. It specifies CASSEATRGAHGYTF.